This T cell receptor beta chain is drawn from a study of blood T cell repertoires in COVID-19. Whole-study context: Acute-phase and convalescent COVID-19 samples originated in the United States, Italy and Spain. T cells, B-cell-depleted T cells, or PBMCs supplied cDNA or gDNA.

Under the authors' procedure: Scientists estimated how many nucleated cells there were by amplifying reference gene primers. Assay used: immunoSEQ multiplex PCR; TCRdb lists only in-frame clones, some missing. The V and J calls and clone size are taken from that table; D and trimming were inferred from the DNA. The table includes around 230,000 clones, about nine tenths detected once. Deletions cut 5 bases from V and 0 bases from J, with 17 bases between. CDR1 and CDR2 from the germline V gene are GTSNPN and SVGIG (reference sequence). The CDR3 is 17 amino acids. This TCR derives from a man aged 60 to 75 who had recovered from COVID-19. The chain combines TRBV30 with TRBJ2-6, with unresolved D. Sequencing used peripheral blood. CDR3 protein: CAWASLLALSGANVLTF. CDR3 nucleotide sequence: TGTGCCTGGGCCTCCCTGCTGGCCCTCTCTGGGGCCAACGTCCTGACTTTC.